What follows is one T cell receptor beta chain and its context. Trimming pared 4 bases from V and 6 bases from J, leaving 10 bases between. This CDR3 contains 13 residues. Per the germline V gene, CDR1 is GTSNPN and CDR2 is SVGIG (reference sequence). Sequenced by immunoSEQ multiplex PCR; TCRdb stores in-frame clones only, minus some. The sample holds roughly 69,000 clones, approximately 93% seen once. These data are taken from a study of T cell changes during pregnancy in multiple sclerosis. The sequence was obtained from a female donor with multiple sclerosis, enrolled in a pregnancy study. The chain employs TRBV30 and TRBJ1-6; D possibly corresponds to TRBD1 (5 bases). The sequences come from peripheral blood, collected in the second trimester of pregnancy. The CDR3 spells CAWKRQGNSPLHF. The DNA of the CDR3 is TGTGCCTGGAAACGCCAGGGTAATTCACCCCTCCACTTT.